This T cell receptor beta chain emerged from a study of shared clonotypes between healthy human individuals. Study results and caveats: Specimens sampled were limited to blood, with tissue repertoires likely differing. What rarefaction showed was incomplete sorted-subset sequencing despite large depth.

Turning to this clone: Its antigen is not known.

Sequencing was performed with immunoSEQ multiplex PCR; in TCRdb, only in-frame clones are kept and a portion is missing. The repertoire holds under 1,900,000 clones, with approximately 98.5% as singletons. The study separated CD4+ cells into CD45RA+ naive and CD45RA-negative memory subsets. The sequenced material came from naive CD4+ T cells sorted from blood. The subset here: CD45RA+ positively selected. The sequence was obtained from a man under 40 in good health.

DNA of the CDR3: TGCGCCAGCAGCCCCCTTACCGCTCCGGGACTAGCGAGCAATGAGCAGTTCTTC. This codes for CASSPLTAPGLASNEQFF. The chain is built from TRBV4-1 and TRBJ2-1; TRBD2 aligns across 10 bases. After removal of 4 bases from V and 6 bases from J, the junction contained 15 bases not matched to a gene. The germline V gene has CDR1 MGHRA and CDR2 YSYEKL. The CDR3 loop spans 18 amino acids.